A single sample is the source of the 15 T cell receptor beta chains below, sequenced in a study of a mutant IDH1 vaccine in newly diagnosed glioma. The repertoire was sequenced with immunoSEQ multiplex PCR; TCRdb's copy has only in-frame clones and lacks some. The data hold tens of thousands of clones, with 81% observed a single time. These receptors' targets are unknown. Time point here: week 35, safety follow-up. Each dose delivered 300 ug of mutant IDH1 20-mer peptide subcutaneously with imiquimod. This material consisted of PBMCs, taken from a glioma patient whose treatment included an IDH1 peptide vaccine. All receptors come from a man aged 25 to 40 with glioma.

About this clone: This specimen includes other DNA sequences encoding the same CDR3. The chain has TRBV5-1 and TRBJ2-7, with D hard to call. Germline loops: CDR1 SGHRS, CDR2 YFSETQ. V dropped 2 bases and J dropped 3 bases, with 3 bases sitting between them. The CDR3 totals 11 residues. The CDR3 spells CASSFGYEQYF. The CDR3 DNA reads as TGCGCCAGCAGCTTTGGCTACGAGCAGTACTTC.

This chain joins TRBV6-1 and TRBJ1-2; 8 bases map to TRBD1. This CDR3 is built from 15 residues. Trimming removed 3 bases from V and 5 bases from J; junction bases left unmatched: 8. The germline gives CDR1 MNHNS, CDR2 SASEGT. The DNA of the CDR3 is TGTGCCAGCAGTGACGGTGCAGGGGGCTGGTATGGCTACACCTTC. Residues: CASSDGAGGWYGYTF.

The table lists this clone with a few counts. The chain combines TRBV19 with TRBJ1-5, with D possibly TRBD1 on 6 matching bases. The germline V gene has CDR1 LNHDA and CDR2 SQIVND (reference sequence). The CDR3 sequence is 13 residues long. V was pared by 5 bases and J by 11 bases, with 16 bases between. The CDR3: CASSDRWESAQHF. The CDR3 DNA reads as TGTGCCAGTAGTGACAGGTGGGAATCAGCCCAGCATTTT.

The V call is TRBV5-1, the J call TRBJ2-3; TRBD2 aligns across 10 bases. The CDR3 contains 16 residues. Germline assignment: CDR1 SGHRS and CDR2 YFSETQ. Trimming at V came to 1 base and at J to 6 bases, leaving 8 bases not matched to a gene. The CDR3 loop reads CASSLLSGRASDTQYF. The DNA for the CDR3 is TGCGCCAGCAGCTTGCTAAGCGGGAGGGCCTCTGATACGCAGTATTTT. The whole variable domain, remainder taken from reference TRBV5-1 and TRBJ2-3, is KAGVTQTPRYLIKTRGQQVTLSCSPISGHRSVSWYQQTPGQGLQFLFEYFSETQRNKGNFPGRFSGRQFSNSRSEMNVSTLELGDSALYLCASSLLSGRASDTQYFGPGTRLTVL.

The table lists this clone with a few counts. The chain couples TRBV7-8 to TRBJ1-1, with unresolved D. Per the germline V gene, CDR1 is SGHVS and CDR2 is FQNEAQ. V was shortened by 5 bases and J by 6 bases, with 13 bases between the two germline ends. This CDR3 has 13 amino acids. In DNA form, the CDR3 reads TGTGCCAGCAGCCTAGACTTCGGGGCTGAAGCTTTCTTT. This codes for CASSLDFGAEAFF.

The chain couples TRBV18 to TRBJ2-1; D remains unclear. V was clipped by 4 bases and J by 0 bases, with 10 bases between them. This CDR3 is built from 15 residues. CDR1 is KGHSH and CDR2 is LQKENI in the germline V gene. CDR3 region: CASSRDRSSYNEQFF. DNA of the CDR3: TGTGCCAGCTCACGAGACCGGAGCTCCTACAATGAGCAGTTCTTC.

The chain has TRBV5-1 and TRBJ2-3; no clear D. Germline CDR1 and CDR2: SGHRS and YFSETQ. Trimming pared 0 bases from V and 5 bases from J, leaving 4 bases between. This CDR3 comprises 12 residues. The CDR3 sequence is CASSLEGDTQYF. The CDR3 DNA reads TGCGCCAGCAGCTTGGAGGGAGATACGCAGTATTTT.

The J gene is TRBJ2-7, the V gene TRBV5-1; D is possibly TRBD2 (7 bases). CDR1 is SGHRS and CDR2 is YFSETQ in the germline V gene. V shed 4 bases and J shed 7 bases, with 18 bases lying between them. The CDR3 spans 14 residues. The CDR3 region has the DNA TGCGCCAGCAGCCCGTCTGACGGGGGGCGGGAGCAGTACTTC. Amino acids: CASSPSDGGREQYF.

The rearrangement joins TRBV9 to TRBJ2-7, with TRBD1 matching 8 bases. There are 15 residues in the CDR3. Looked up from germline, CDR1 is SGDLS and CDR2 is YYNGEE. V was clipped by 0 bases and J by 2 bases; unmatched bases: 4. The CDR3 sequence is CASSVESGGTYEQYF. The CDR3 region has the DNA TGTGCCAGCAGCGTAGAATCAGGGGGCACCTACGAGCAGTACTTC.

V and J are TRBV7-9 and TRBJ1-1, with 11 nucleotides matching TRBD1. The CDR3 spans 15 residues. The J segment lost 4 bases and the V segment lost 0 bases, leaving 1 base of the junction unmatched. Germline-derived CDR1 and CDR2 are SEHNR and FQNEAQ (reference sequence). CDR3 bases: TGTGCCAGCAGCTTAGCGGGACAGGGGGGCACTGAAGCTTTCTTT. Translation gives CASSLAGQGGTEAFF.

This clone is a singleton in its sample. This CDR3 is CASSPTGLAYNEQFF. CDR3 coding DNA: TGTGCCAGCAGCCCAACGGGACTAGCTTACAATGAGCAGTTCTTC. The chain employs TRBV9 and TRBJ2-1; 9 bases align to TRBD2. With 4 bases clipped from V and 4 bases from J, the junction kept 6 bases outside the gene matches. Germline-derived CDR1 and CDR2 are SGDLS and YYNGEE. There are 15 residues in the CDR3.

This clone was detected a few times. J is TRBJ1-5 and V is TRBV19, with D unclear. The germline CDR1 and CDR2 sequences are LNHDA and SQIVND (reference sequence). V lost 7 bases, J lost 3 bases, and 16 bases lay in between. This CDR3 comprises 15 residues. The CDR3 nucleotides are TGTGCCAGTAATCGTGTACCGACGTTCAATCAGCCCCAGCATTTT. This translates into CASNRVPTFNQPQHF.

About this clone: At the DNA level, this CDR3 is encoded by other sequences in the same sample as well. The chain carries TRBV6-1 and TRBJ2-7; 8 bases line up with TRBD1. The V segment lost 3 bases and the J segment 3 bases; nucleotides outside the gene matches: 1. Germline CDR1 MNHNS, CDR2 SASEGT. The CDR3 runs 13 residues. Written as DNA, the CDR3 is TGTGCCAGCAGTGAGGACAGGGACTACGAGCAGTACTTC. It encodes CASSEDRDYEQYF.

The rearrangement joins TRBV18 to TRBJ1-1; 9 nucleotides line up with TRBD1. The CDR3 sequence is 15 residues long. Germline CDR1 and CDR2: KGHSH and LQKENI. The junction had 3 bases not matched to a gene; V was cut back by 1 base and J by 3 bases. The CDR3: CASSPQGQGHTEAFF. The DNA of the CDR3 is TGTGCCAGCTCACCACAGGGACAGGGTCACACTGAAGCTTTCTTT.

The CDR3 nucleotides read TGTGCCAGCAGCGTAGGGAATAGCCCAGGATCCGGGGAGCAGTACTTC. Amino acid sequence: CASSVGNSPGSGEQYF. This chain joins TRBV9 and TRBJ2-7; no definite D call. CDR1 and CDR2 from the germline V gene are SGDLS and YYNGEE. The CDR3 totals 16 residues. Trimming cost V 0 bases and J 7 bases, with 20 bases left between them.